The 29 T cell receptor beta chains below were found in one sample sequenced in a study of identical twins (dated by TCRdb to the mid-2010s). The library was generated by 5' RACE. TCRdb records Illumina HiSeq 2000 as the sequencer. TCRdb passed the public sequencing reads through fastp at Q25 and MiXCR, retaining productive beta sequences. Entries that share a CDR3 protein sequence are merged under the most common genes and DNA. Recorded for this sample are about 260,000 distinct CDR3 sequences; approximately 7% of them occurred a single time. Under 4% of the sample rests with the top ten. This same sample was also taken into another study, of yellow fever vaccine responses in identical twins.

The sample comprised memory (CD45RO+) T cells sorted from blood. This sample's cell subset or site label indicates: CD45RO+ enriched T cells. These receptor sequences come from a woman in her late teens or twenties in good health.

This clonotype was observed a few times. CDR3 sequence (DNA): TGTGCCACCAGCAGAGACGCTTACCATGAGCAGTTCTTC. Protein product: CATSRDAYHEQFF. This chain uses TRBV15 with TRBJ2-1, with D hard to call. V was clipped by 0 bases and J by 8 bases, with 8 bases between them. The CDR3 is made up of 13 amino acids. Germline-derived CDR1 and CDR2 are LNHNV and YYDKDF (reference sequence).

This clonotype was seen many times. The chain has TRBV20-1 and TRBJ1-3, with D possibly being TRBD1 (5 bases). Deletions cut 0 bases from V and 4 bases from J, with 16 bases between. In germline, CDR1 is DFQATT, CDR2 SNEGSKA (reference sequence). CDR3 length: 16 amino acids. CDR3 sequence reads: CSAREGGVVAGNTIYF. The CDR3 DNA follows: TGCAGTGCTAGAGAAGGAGGGGTTGTTGCCGGAAACACCATATATTTT.

This clonotype was detected ten times or more. The rearrangement links TRBV20-1 to TRBJ2-3; 8 bases are a match to TRBD2. The CDR3 is made up of 17 amino acids. Trimming cost V 3 bases and J 11 bases; bases outside gene matches: 22. The germline gives CDR1 DFQATT, CDR2 SNEGSKA (reference sequence). CDR3 bases: TGCAGTGCTAGTTGGATGGATTGGCGGGAGGCCCGGATCGGGCAGTATTTT. Translating gives CSASWMDWREARIGQYF.

This clonotype was detected many times. This rearrangement joins TRBV15 to TRBJ2-5; the D gene is possibly TRBD1 (5 bases). The V gene's germline CDR1 is LNHNV and CDR2 YYDKDF (reference sequence). The CDR3 consists of 15 residues. V shed 0 bases and J shed 2 bases, with 10 bases lying between them. CDR3 protein: CATSRDRAQQETQYF. In nucleotides, the CDR3 is TGTGCCACCAGCAGAGACAGGGCCCAACAAGAGACCCAGTACTTC. Filled out from reference TRBV15 and TRBJ2-5, the complete variable domain reads DAMVIQNPRYQVTQFGKPVTLSCSQTLNHNVMYWYQQKSSQAPKLLFHYYDKDFNNEADTPDNFQSRRPNTSFCFLDIRSPGLGDTAMYLCATSRDRAQQETQYFGPGTRLLVL.

This clonotype occurred a few times. This chain joins TRBV10-2 and TRBJ1-3; unclear D gene. Per the germline V gene, CDR1 is WSHSY and CDR2 is SAAADI. The CDR3 length is 13 residues. The V end was cut by 3 bases, the J end by 7 bases, with 10 bases between. CDR3 in DNA: TGCGCCAGCAGTGAACAGAGCGGGAACACCATATATTTT. Translated, it gives CASSEQSGNTIYF.

The chain employs TRBV4-1 and TRBJ2-7, with D possibly TRBD1 on 6 matching bases. V was clipped by 4 bases and J by 2 bases, with 18 bases between them. The length of the CDR3 is 16 residues. Germline-derived CDR1 and CDR2 are MGHRA and YSYEKL. CDR3 sequence (DNA): TGCGCCAGCAGCCCAACAACGCAGGGGTTCGCCTACGAGCAGTACTTC. This sequence encodes CASSPTTQGFAYEQYF.

The rearrangement links TRBV6-1 to TRBJ2-1, with 7 bases identical to TRBD2. The germline gives CDR1 MNHNS, CDR2 SASEGT. The CDR3 sequence is 16 residues long. The V gene end was trimmed by 5 bases and the J gene end by 0 bases; junction bases not matched to a gene: 7. Here the CDR3 reads CASSTGLAASYNEQFF. DNA of the CDR3: TGTGCCAGCAGTACCGGTCTAGCGGCCTCCTACAATGAGCAGTTCTTC.

The chain uses TRBV20-1 and TRBJ2-1; 8 positions agree with TRBD2. The CDR3 runs 12 residues. Germline lookup yields CDR1 DFQATT and CDR2 SNEGSKA (reference sequence). After removal of 3 bases from V and 15 bases from J, the junction contained 10 bases not matched to a gene. The CDR3, as DNA: TGCAGTGCTAGGACTAGCGACGTCCTGGGGTTCTTC. This encodes CSARTSDVLGFF.

This clonotype appeared once. This may stem from a read error, because a much larger clone lies one nucleotide away. This sequence joins TRBV21-1 and TRBJ2-1; TRBD2 is the table's D call and was not checked against the DNA. TRBV21-1 is an annotated pseudogene. The CDR3 extends over 17 amino acids. For the CDR3, the DNA is TGTGCCAGCAGCGCTATATCCGGGGAGGCCCGTTATAATGAGCAGTTCTTC. Amino acids: CASSAISGEARYNEQFF.

This clonotype was counted only a few times. V is TRBV18 and J is TRBJ2-3; D gene ambiguous. The germline gives CDR1 KGHSH, CDR2 LQKENI. The CDR3 contains 14 residues. V was cut by 0 bases and J by 3 bases, with 7 bases left in between. The CDR3 DNA reads as TGTGCCAGCTCACCACCTTCCAGGACAGATACGCAGTATTTT. It translates to CASSPPSRTDTQYF. The whole variable domain, filled in from reference TRBV18 and TRBJ2-3, reads NAGVMQNPRHLVRRRGQEARLRCSPMKGHSHVYWYRQLPEEGLKFMVYLQKENIIDESGMPKERFSAEFPKEGPSILRIQQVVRGDSAAYFCASSPPSRTDTQYFGPGTRLTVL.

V usage is TRBV20-1 and J usage is TRBJ2-1; 12 positions agree with TRBD2. CDR3 length: 17 amino acids. CDR1 and CDR2 (germline): DFQATT, SNEGSKA (reference sequence). Here the CDR3 DNA reads TGCAGCTTCTCTAGCGGGGGGGCCCCAAATCCTAACAATGAGCAGTTCTTC. Residues: CSFSSGGAPNPNNEQFF.

V and J are TRBV20-1 and TRBJ2-2; unclear D gene. This CDR3 is 17 amino acids long. Trimming stripped 7 bases from V and 1 base from J, with 22 bases between. Germline lookup yields CDR1 DFQATT and CDR2 SNEGSKA (reference sequence). The CDR3 DNA reads TGCAGTGGCCCCTACAGTAAGGCCGCCGGGAACACCGGGGAGCTGTTTTTT. Its translation is CSGPYSKAAGNTGELFF.

This clonotype was found a few times. The rearrangement links TRBV7-9 to TRBJ2-2; TRBD1 agrees at 9 bases. Germline assignment: CDR1 SEHNR and CDR2 FQNEAQ (reference sequence). After removal of 4 bases from V and 8 bases from J, the junction contained 8 bases not matched to a gene. This CDR3 comprises 15 residues. CDR3 region: CASSSNGQGSGELFF. In DNA form, the CDR3 reads TGTGCCAGCAGCTCGAATGGACAGGGGTCAGGGGAGCTGTTTTTT.

This clonotype showed up many times. The rearrangement joins TRBV10-3 to TRBJ2-1; 14 bases map to TRBD2. The J segment lost 10 bases and the V segment lost 7 bases, leaving 6 bases of the junction unmatched. The V gene's germline CDR1 is ENHRY and CDR2 SYGVKD. CDR3 length equals 14 residues. CDR3 nucleotide sequence: TGTGCCATCACGGGGACTAGCGGGAGTAGGGAGCAGTTCTTC. Its protein product is CAITGTSGSREQFF.

This clonotype was observed a handful of times. This rearrangement joins TRBV24-1 to TRBJ1-4; possible D gene TRBD1, 6 bases. V lost 9 bases and J 3 bases, leaving 10 bases between the germline ends. Germline loops: CDR1 KGHDR, CDR2 SFDVKD. This CDR3 is 13 amino acids long. The CDR3 DNA reads TGTGCCACCTCCAGGGGATCTAATGAAAAACTGTTTTTT. It codes for CATSRGSNEKLFF.

This clonotype occurred many times. The chain carries TRBV5-1 and TRBJ1-2; D not resolved. V lost 4 bases, J lost 4 bases, and 17 bases lay in between. This CDR3 comprises 15 residues. Germline CDR1 SGHRS, CDR2 YFSETQ. The CDR3: CASSLRGRQFYGYTF. The CDR3 DNA reads TGCGCCAGCAGCCTACGTGGACGTCAGTTCTATGGCTACACCTTC.

This clonotype was seen repeatedly, ten times or more. The chain recombines TRBV24-1 with TRBJ2-2, with D perhaps assigned TRBD1 or TRBD2 (5 bases each). The CDR3 length is 18 residues. Germline V gene sequence: CDR1 KGHDR, CDR2 SFDVKD. Trimming took off 6 bases at V and 0 bases at J, with 19 bases between the two ends. CDR3 sequence (DNA): TGTGCCACCAGTAACGTCGGCGGGTTCAGGGCGAACACCGGGGAGCTGTTTTTT. Its protein product is CATSNVGGFRANTGELFF.

This clonotype has more than one count but fewer than ten. The rearrangement links TRBV2 to TRBJ2-2; the D is unclear. Trimming shortened V by 7 bases and J by 1 base, and 10 bases separated the two germline ends. CDR3 length equals 14 residues. Germline CDR1 is SNHLY and CDR2 is FYNNEI. The CDR3 region is CASKGWGNTGELFF. The CDR3 nucleotides are TGTGCCAGCAAGGGCTGGGGGAACACCGGGGAGCTGTTTTTT.

This clonotype was recorded many times. The chain links TRBV5-1 to TRBJ1-5; maybe TRBD1 (5 bases). CDR3 length: 14 residues. Germline V gene data show CDR1 as SGHRS and CDR2 as YFSETQ. The germline V and J ends were trimmed by 5 bases and 3 bases, with 12 bases remaining between them. The CDR3 DNA is TGCGCCAGCAGTCCGGGACCGAACAATCAGCCCCAGCATTTT. The encoded protein is CASSPGPNNQPQHF.

The genes are TRBV20-1 and TRBJ1-1; D is undetermined. Germline V lookup: CDR1 DFQATT, CDR2 SNEGSKA (reference sequence). This CDR3 spans 11 amino acids. V gave up 3 bases and J gave up 1 base, with 3 bases separating them. The CDR3 protein is CSARANTEAFF. The CDR3 nucleotides read TGCAGTGCTAGGGCGAACACTGAAGCTTTCTTT.

This clonotype has at least ten counts. V and J are TRBV29-1 and TRBJ2-2; D perhaps matches TRBD1 (6 bases). The germline gives CDR1 SQVTM, CDR2 ANQGSEA. Trimming took off 6 bases at V and 5 bases at J, with 16 bases between the two ends. The length of the CDR3 is 14 residues. The CDR3 region has the DNA TGCAGCGTCACGGGTCCTAGGGGGACCGGGGAGCTGTTTTTT. Protein: CSVTGPRGTGELFF.

V is TRBV18 and J is TRBJ2-2; D is perhaps TRBD1 (5 bases). The V end lost 2 bases, the J end lost 3 bases, and 10 bases lay between the germline ends. This CDR3 region has 15 residues. Germline V gene data show CDR1 as KGHSH and CDR2 as LQKENI. The CDR3 here is CASSPNRMDTGELFF. CDR3 DNA: TGTGCCAGCTCACCAAACAGGATGGACACCGGGGAGCTGTTTTTT.

V and J are TRBV3-1 and TRBJ1-2, with D possibly TRBD1 on 5 matching bases. Trimming pared 1 base from V and 7 bases from J, leaving 13 bases between. Germline CDR1 LGHDT, CDR2 YNNKEL (reference sequence). The CDR3 runs 14 residues. The CDR3 DNA follows: TGTGCCAGCAGCCAAGCTCTCCAGGGCTCTGGCTACACCTTC. It specifies CASSQALQGSGYTF. The complete variable domain, with remaining parts taken from reference TRBV3-1 and TRBJ1-2, reads DTAVSQTPKYLVTQMGNDKSIKCEQNLGHDTMYWYKQDSKKFLKIMFSYNNKELIINETVPNRFSPKSPDKAHLNLHINSLELGDSAVYFCASSQALQGSGYTFGSGTRLTVV.

The CDR3 sequence is CASSLDPGDGYGYTF. The CDR3 nucleotides read TGCGCCAGCAGCTTGGACCCAGGGGACGGGTATGGCTACACCTTC. The chain couples TRBV5-1 to TRBJ1-2; tentative D call: TRBD1 (6 bases). Germline lookup yields CDR1 SGHRS and CDR2 YFSETQ. V lost 0 bases, J lost 5 bases, and 14 bases lay in between. This CDR3 is built from 15 residues.

This chain uses TRBV3-1 with TRBJ2-1; weak D call: TRBD1 (5 bases). CDR3 size: 15 residues. Germline V CDR1 and CDR2: LGHDT, YNNKEL (reference sequence). V was clipped by 4 bases and J by 7 bases, with 17 bases between them. CDR3: CASSPQDRKGNEQFF. As DNA, the CDR3 is TGTGCCAGCAGCCCGCAAGACAGAAAGGGGAATGAGCAGTTCTTC.

This chain joins TRBV7-9 and TRBJ2-5, with TRBD2 as a possible D gene (5 bases). Trimming took off 5 bases at V and 2 bases at J, with 15 bases between the two ends. There are 15 residues in the CDR3. From germline, CDR1 is SEHNR and CDR2 FQNEAQ (reference sequence). The CDR3 DNA sequence: TGTGCCAGCAGCCGAGAACAGCGGAAGCAAGAGACCCAGTACTTC. Amino acid sequence: CASSREQRKQETQYF.

This clonotype was observed many times. The chain joins TRBV20-1 to TRBJ2-3; perhaps TRBD1 as D (6 bases). This CDR3 is 16 amino acids long. With 0 bases removed from V and 0 bases from J, the gap between germline ends came to 13 bases. CDR1 is DFQATT, CDR2 SNEGSKA, per germline (reference sequence). The CDR3 DNA follows: TGCAGTGCTAGAGATGCGAGGACAGATAGCACAGATACGCAGTATTTT. As protein: CSARDARTDSTDTQYF.

The chain carries TRBV18 and TRBJ1-3; D gene unclear. V was pared by 5 bases and J by 4 bases, with 9 bases between. Looked up from germline, CDR1 is KGHSH and CDR2 is LQKENI. This CDR3 has 13 residues. The CDR3: CASSTDAGNTIYF. For the CDR3, the DNA is TGTGCCAGCTCAACGGACGCGGGAAACACCATATATTTT.

This clonotype has at least ten counts. J is TRBJ2-2 and V is TRBV12-3 or TRBV12-4; tentative D call: TRBD1 (6 bases). The CDR3 contains 17 residues. Trimming took 8 bases from V and 4 from J, leaving 23 bases between them. The CDR3 is CASGVTGTYDFTGELFF. The CDR3 DNA is TGTGCCAGCGGAGTCACCGGGACATACGATTTCACCGGGGAGCTGTTTTTT.